The 27 T cell receptor beta chains given below trace back to one sample, sequenced in a study of graft-versus-host responses after intestinal transplantation. Using immunoSEQ multiplex PCR, the repertoire was profiled, and TCRdb retains in-frame clones only, with some absent. Among tens of thousands of clones, about 90% were seen once, and the ten largest hold 2.5% to 3%. This material consisted of PBMCs, taken 118 days after intestinal transplantation. The receptors were sampled from a human patient who received an intestinal transplant, so some T cells may come from the graft donor.

Written as DNA, the CDR3 is TGTGCCAGCCAAAGACAGGGGGCGCAGGGCAATCAGCCCCAGCATTTT. It codes for CASQRQGAQGNQPQHF. The rearrangement uses TRBV2 and TRBJ1-5; TRBD1 aligns across 10 bases. The germline CDR1 and CDR2 sequences are SNHLY and FYNNEI. Trimming took 8 bases from V and 2 from J; bases not matched to a gene: 9. The CDR3 extends over 16 amino acids.

Here the CDR3 DNA reads TGTGCCAGCAGCTTAGAAGGGGTGTACACTGAAGCTTTCTTT. Protein product: CASSLEGVYTEAFF. The chain combines TRBV7-9 with TRBJ1-1, with D possibly being TRBD1 (5 bases). CDR1 SEHNR and CDR2 FQNEAQ come from the germline V gene (reference sequence). This CDR3 contains 14 residues. Trimming removed 1 base at V and 3 bases at J, with 9 bases between.

V is TRBV4-1 and J is TRBJ1-4, with D possibly TRBD1 on 5 matching bases. The CDR3 runs to 16 residues. The germline CDR1 and CDR2 sequences are MGHRA and YSYEKL. V was pared by 4 bases and J by 5 bases, with 17 bases between. The CDR3 here is CASSPNWGWVNEKLFF. The CDR3 nucleotides are TGCGCCAGCAGCCCAAATTGGGGGTGGGTAAATGAAAAACTGTTTTTT.

The chain combines TRBV15 with TRBJ2-2; either TRBD1 or TRBD2 may supply D (6 bases each). CDR3 length equals 20 residues. Between the trimmed V and J ends, which lost 0 bases and 0 bases, there was a span of 20 bases. Germline assignment: CDR1 LNHNV and CDR2 YYDKDF (reference sequence). The CDR3 DNA sequence: TGTGCCACCAGCAGAGATGCGCTGACGGGGGCCCTGGCGAACACCGGGGAGCTGTTTTTT. The encoded protein is CATSRDALTGALANTGELFF.

This clone was observed a single time. The chain couples TRBV25-1 to TRBJ1-3, with D hard to call. V lost 7 bases, J lost 3 bases, and 7 bases lay in between. The germline V gene encodes CDR1 MGHDK and CDR2 SYGVNS. The CDR3 runs to 12 residues. Here the CDR3 reads CASTPLGNTIYF. In nucleotides, the CDR3 is TGTGCCAGCACCCCCCTTGGAAACACCATATATTTT.

The rearrangement links TRBV7-8 to TRBJ2-5, with 10 bases that match TRBD1. V was pared by 4 bases and J by 4 bases, with 6 bases of the junction left unmatched. CDR1 SGHVS and CDR2 FQNEAQ come from the germline V gene. The CDR3 spans 15 residues. The CDR3 DNA is TGTGCCAGCAGCTCCGGGACAGGGGAGGGAGAGACCCAGTACTTC. It codes for CASSSGTGEGETQYF.

The chain combines TRBV7-3 with TRBJ2-1; either TRBD1 or TRBD2 may supply D (5 bases each). Trimming took 5 bases from V and 4 from J, leaving 12 bases between them. CDR1 SGHTA and CDR2 FQGTGA come from the germline V gene. This CDR3 is 14 amino acids long. The CDR3 reads CASSPPGAYNEQFF. CDR3 nucleotide sequence: TGTGCCAGCAGCCCCCCCGGGGCGTACAATGAGCAGTTCTTC.

This clone was seen just once. This chain joins TRBV10-3 and TRBJ2-3; 14 bases align to TRBD2. The CDR3 loop spans 18 amino acids. J lost 5 bases, V lost 4 bases, and 11 bases had no gene match. Germline assignment: CDR1 ENHRY and CDR2 SYGVKD. CDR3: CAISVPLTSGGEVDTQYF. The CDR3 region has the DNA TGTGCCATCAGTGTCCCGTTGACTAGCGGGGGGGAGGTAGATACGCAGTATTTT.

The chain joins TRBV4-1 to TRBJ1-2; the match to TRBD1 covers 8 bases. The CDR3 is made up of 15 amino acids. Trimming took 0 bases from V and 4 from J; bases not matched to a gene: 4. From germline, CDR1 is MGHRA and CDR2 YSYEKL. CDR3 sequence (DNA): TGCGCCAGCAGCCAAGAAGACAGGGGTGGCTATGGCTACACCTTC. It yields the protein CASSQEDRGGYGYTF.

The chain is built from TRBV5-3 and TRBJ2-4, with TRBD2 matching 13 bases. TRBV5-3 is given ORF status, its function remaining uncertain. Germline trimming cut 4 bases from V and 7 bases from J; bases unmatched to any gene: 8. The CDR3 loop spans 16 amino acids. The CDR3 bases are TGTGCCAGAAGCATGGGGACTAGCGGGAAAATTAACATTCAGTACTTC. This encodes CARSMGTSGKINIQYF.

The count of this clone is one. This rearrangement joins TRBV6-6 to TRBJ2-1; the match to TRBD2 covers 8 bases. The germline V gene encodes CDR1 MNHNY and CDR2 SVGAGI (reference sequence). J gave up 9 bases and V 8 bases, and 9 bases lay outside the gene matches. This CDR3 has 13 residues. CDR3 protein: CASFNGGAIEQFF. CDR3 sequence (DNA): TGTGCCAGCTTCAACGGGGGGGCCATTGAGCAGTTCTTC.

The genes are TRBV30 and TRBJ2-7; 7 bases are a match to TRBD1. The germline V gene has CDR1 GTSNPN and CDR2 SVGIG (reference sequence). V lost 5 bases and J lost 2; bases outside the gene matches: 15. The CDR3 is 16 amino acids. The CDR3 protein is CAWGRVRQGLAYEQYF. Written as DNA, the CDR3 is TGTGCCTGGGGAAGGGTTAGACAGGGATTGGCCTACGAGCAGTACTTC.

This chain joins TRBV5-4 and TRBJ2-1; 13 positions agree with TRBD2. This CDR3 has 15 amino acids. V trimming: 4 bases; J trimming: 4 bases; junction bases outside the gene matches: 2. In germline, CDR1 is SGHNT, CDR2 YYREEE (reference sequence). CDR3 bases: TGTGCCAGCAGCGGGACTAGCGGGACATACAATGAGCAGTTCTTC. As protein: CASSGTSGTYNEQFF.

V is TRBV6-1 and J is TRBJ2-1; TRBD2 matches at 10 bases. Germline V gene sequence: CDR1 MNHNS, CDR2 SASEGT. This CDR3 has 14 residues. V lost 5 bases to trimming and J lost 5 bases; unmatched junction nucleotides: 3. The CDR3: CASSTSGINNEQFF. The CDR3 region has the DNA TGTGCCAGCAGTACTAGCGGGATCAACAATGAGCAGTTCTTC.

The CDR3 coding sequence is TGTGCCAGCAGCCGGGGGTCAGAGCAGTACTTC. It yields the protein CASSRGSEQYF. V is TRBV11-1 and J is TRBJ2-7; tentative D call: TRBD2 (6 bases). This CDR3 has 11 amino acids. V shed 5 bases and J shed 7 bases, with 9 bases lying between them. Germline CDR1 SGHAT, CDR2 FQDESV (reference sequence).

Turning to this clone: The germline gene is not matched at one end of the junction; a read error may be the cause. V usage is TRBV7-2 and J usage is TRBJ1-4, with D possibly TRBD1 on 5 matching bases. This CDR3 spans 13 amino acids. Germline V gene data show CDR1 as SGHTA and CDR2 as FQGNSA. CDR3 DNA sequence: TGTGCCAGCAGCTTCACGGGGGGGATTGGCCATGTTTTT. This gives the protein CASSFTGGIGHVF.

The chain recombines TRBV2 with TRBJ1-2, with D unresolved. The CDR3 spans 14 residues. Trimming cost V 7 bases and J 0 bases, with 12 bases left between them. Germline CDR1 is SNHLY and CDR2 is FYNNEI. The CDR3 sequence: CASTRNRPNYGYTF. The CDR3, as DNA: TGTGCCAGCACGAGAAACCGCCCTAACTATGGCTACACCTTC. The full variable domain, in which reference TRBV2 and TRBJ1-2 provide the parts outside the CDR3, is EPEVTQTPSHQVTQMGQEVILRCVPISNHLYFYWYRQILGQKVEFLVSFYNNEISEKSEIFDDQFSVERPDGSNFTLKIRSTKLEDSAMYFCASTRNRPNYGYTFGSGTRLTVV.

CDR3 nucleotides: TGTGCCAGCAGCCCCCGGCAGGATCAGCCCCAGCATTTT. The encoded protein is CASSPRQDQPQHF. The chain combines TRBV6-5 with TRBJ1-5; D gene unclear. Germline CDR1 MNHEY, CDR2 SVGAGI. V lost 6 bases to trimming and J lost 5 bases, with 11 bases between them. The CDR3 contains 13 residues.

The chain has TRBV10-3 and TRBJ2-3; no reliable D call. V lost 7 bases and J lost 2, with 19 bases in between. The CDR3 has 16 residues. Germline V CDR1 and CDR2: ENHRY, SYGVKD. As DNA, the CDR3 is TGTGCCATCACCCCCGAAACAGACGATTACACAGATACGCAGTATTTT. Protein product: CAITPETDDYTDTQYF.

This clone is a singleton in its sample. The genes are TRBV7-9 and TRBJ2-7; D is uncertain. Looked up from germline, CDR1 is SEHNR and CDR2 is FQNEAQ (reference sequence). The V end was cut by 5 bases, the J end by 6 bases, with 11 bases between. This CDR3 spans 12 amino acids. The CDR3 DNA sequence: TGTGCCAGCAGCCGCTTTGCTCCCGAGCAGTACTTC. Translating gives CASSRFAPEQYF.

This chain connects TRBV10-2 to TRBJ1-5, with D possibly TRBD1 on 6 matching bases. Per germline, CDR1 WSHSY and CDR2 SAAADI. This CDR3 contains 16 residues. V lost 3 bases to trimming and J lost 10 bases, with 22 bases between them. The CDR3: CASSDPRRGRSPPQHF. CDR3 nucleotide sequence: TGCGCCAGCAGTGACCCTAGAAGGGGGAGATCCCCCCCCCAGCATTTT.

V is TRBV5-1 and J is TRBJ1-2; possibly TRBD1 for D (5 bases). V lost 0 bases and J 8 bases, leaving 11 bases between the germline ends. CDR1 and CDR2 from the germline V gene are SGHRS and YFSETQ. CDR3 length: 13 residues. CDR3 sequence reads: CASSLVLGAGYTF. The CDR3 DNA reads TGCGCCAGCAGCTTGGTCCTAGGGGCCGGCTACACCTTC.

V gene TRBV28 combines with J gene TRBJ2-5; 11 bases match TRBD1. The CDR3 length is 17 residues. Germline trimming cut 5 bases from V and 1 base from J; bases unmatched to any gene: 9. Looked up from germline, CDR1 is MDHEN and CDR2 is SYDVKM. CDR3 nucleotide sequence: TGTGCCAGCAGTAGCCCGGAGGGACAGGGGGGCCAAGAGACCCAGTACTTC. Protein product: CASSSPEGQGGQETQYF.

The V gene is TRBV19, the J gene TRBJ2-7; perhaps TRBD2 as D (6 bases). With 6 bases removed from V and 1 base from J, the gap between germline ends came to 16 bases. Germline-derived CDR1 and CDR2 are LNHDA and SQIVND (reference sequence). The CDR3 length is 15 residues. DNA of the CDR3: TGTGCCAGTAGCCCACGAGGAGGGGTATCCTACGAGCAGTACTTC. It yields the protein CASSPRGGVSYEQYF.

As DNA, the CDR3 is TGTGCCAGTAGTAACGGACTAGCGCCGAGCTCCTACGAGCAGTACTTC. The encoded protein is CASSNGLAPSSYEQYF. The chain links TRBV19 to TRBJ2-7, with 9 bases matching TRBD2. The CDR3 has 16 amino acids. J was trimmed by 0 bases and V by 4 bases; bases with no gene match: 7. Germline CDR1 LNHDA, CDR2 SQIVND (reference sequence).

V gene TRBV30 combines with J gene TRBJ1-3; no definite D call. Between the trimmed V and J ends, which lost 2 bases and 4 bases, there was a span of 15 bases. Germline lookup yields CDR1 GTSNPN and CDR2 SVGIG (reference sequence). This CDR3 contains 15 residues. The CDR3, as DNA: TGTGCCTGGAGTACGGGGTTAGGCTTCGGAAACACCATATATTTT. Residues: CAWSTGLGFGNTIYF.

The chain couples TRBV7-3 to TRBJ2-7, with 7 nucleotides matching TRBD2. Germline values: CDR1 SGHTA, CDR2 FQGTGA. V gave up 5 bases and J gave up 3 bases; unmatched junction bases: 7. This CDR3 spans 14 amino acids. The CDR3 nucleotides are TGTGCCAGCAGCCCCCAAGCGGGGCTCTACGAGCAGTACTTC. It translates to CASSPQAGLYEQYF.